The 32 T cell receptor beta chains listed next were all sequenced from one sample in a study of shared clonotypes between healthy human individuals. Profiling relied on immunoSEQ multiplex PCR, and the TCRdb table lists in-frame clones only, not all of them. This table has about 1.5 million clones, roughly 96% appearing once. Sequencing used naive CD4+ T cells sorted from blood. Subset: CD45RA+ positively selected. These receptors came from a man aged 25-45 years in good health.

This clone has a single count. This chain connects TRBV5-4 to TRBJ2-2; D unclear. Germline values: CDR1 SGHNT, CDR2 YYREEE (reference sequence). V lost 4 bases and J lost 5, with 6 bases in between. The CDR3 length is 12 residues. The chain's CDR3 is CASSPPTGELFF. For the CDR3, the DNA is TGTGCCAGCAGCCCGCCGACCGGGGAGCTGTTTTTT.

On this clone: The same CDR3 arises from other DNA sequences in this sample as well. The J gene is TRBJ2-7, the V gene TRBV15; the match to TRBD2 covers 7 bases. The CDR3 loop spans 14 amino acids. The J segment lost 2 bases and the V segment lost 1 base, leaving 2 bases of the junction unmatched. Per the germline V gene, CDR1 is LNHNV and CDR2 is YYDKDF (reference sequence). This CDR3 is CATSRVAGAYEQYF. DNA of the CDR3: TGTGCCACCAGCAGAGTGGCGGGGGCCTACGAGCAGTACTTC.

The chain joins TRBV28 to TRBJ1-5; D unresolved. With 4 bases removed from V and 2 bases from J, the gap between germline ends came to 15 bases. Germline loops: CDR1 MDHEN, CDR2 SYDVKM. The CDR3 runs to 16 residues. CDR3 residues: CASSYHVVAGNQPQHF. The CDR3 DNA is TGTGCCAGCAGTTACCATGTTGTAGCGGGCAATCAGCCCCAGCATTTT.

The chain joins TRBV5-4 to TRBJ2-3, with TRBD1 matching over 8 bases. Germline trimming cut 0 bases from V and 4 bases from J; bases unmatched to any gene: 4. Per the germline V gene, CDR1 is SGHNT and CDR2 is YYREEE (reference sequence). The CDR3 extends over 15 amino acids. The CDR3, as DNA: TGTGCCAGCAGCTTGGACAGGGGGATGTCAGATACGCAGTATTTT. Translated: CASSLDRGMSDTQYF.

As DNA, the CDR3 is TGTGCCAGCAGCCCGAGTCGGGTAGATGGCCTCGTCGGTGAGCAGTTCTTC. This encodes CASSPSRVDGLVGEQFF. The chain employs TRBV11-2 and TRBJ2-1, with unresolved D. The V and J ends lost 5 bases and 9 bases respectively, with 26 bases between them. The CDR3 consists of 17 residues. Germline loops: CDR1 SGHAT, CDR2 FQNNGV.

Worth noting for this clone: The identical CDR3 is also encoded by other nucleotide sequences in the sample. The J gene is TRBJ2-7, the V gene TRBV5-1; D unresolved. The CDR3 runs 13 residues. Trimming removed 0 bases at V and 6 bases at J, with 10 bases between. Germline CDR1 SGHRS, CDR2 YFSETQ. The CDR3 sequence is CASSLDTLGEQYF. DNA of the CDR3: TGCGCCAGCAGCTTGGACACTTTGGGCGAGCAGTACTTC.

The J gene is TRBJ2-1, the V gene TRBV30; 14 bases line up with TRBD2. This CDR3 is built from 17 residues. Germline V gives CDR1 GTSNPN, CDR2 SVGIG (reference sequence). The ends lost 0 bases at V and 10 bases at J; junction bases unmatched: 11. The CDR3 DNA is TGTGCCTGGAGTGTTAGCCGGGGGACTAGCGGGAGTCAGGAGCAGTTCTTC. Protein product: CAWSVSRGTSGSQEQFF.

The chain has TRBV14 and TRBJ2-1; no firm D call. V was pared by 0 bases and J by 6 bases, with 21 bases between. CDR1 and CDR2 (germline): SGHDN, FVKESK. CDR3 length: 18 residues. The CDR3 spells CASSQDRANRATFNEQFF. Here the CDR3 DNA reads TGTGCCAGCAGCCAAGATCGTGCGAATAGGGCTACTTTCAATGAGCAGTTCTTC.

The chain uses TRBV6-5 and TRBJ1-2; tentative D call: TRBD1 (6 bases). V lost 8 bases and J lost 8, with 12 bases in between. Germline V gives CDR1 MNHEY, CDR2 SVGAGI. The CDR3 length is 11 residues. This chain's CDR3 is CASSQGGGYTF. The CDR3 region has the DNA TGTGCCAGCTCACAGGGCGGGGGCTACACCTTC.

The CDR3 DNA reads TGTGCCAGCAGCTACCCGGGACAGGGGAGTTTAAGTTCCTACGAGCAGTACTTC. This codes for CASSYPGQGSLSSYEQYF. The chain carries TRBV7-8 and TRBJ2-7, with 10 nucleotides matching TRBD1. The germline V gene has CDR1 SGHVS and CDR2 FQNEAQ. Losses at the gene ends were 4 bases for V and 1 base for J; bases not matched to a gene: 13. The CDR3 is 18 residues long.

The chain recombines TRBV30 with TRBJ2-5; TRBD2 matches at 14 bases. V shed 4 bases and J 5 bases; nucleotides not matched to a gene: 9. The V gene's germline CDR1 is GTSNPN and CDR2 SVGIG (reference sequence). The CDR3 loop spans 16 amino acids. The CDR3 spells CAWTPGTSGRGETQYF. CDR3 sequence (DNA): TGTGCCTGGACCCCCGGGACTAGCGGGAGAGGGGAGACCCAGTACTTC. Using reference TRBV30 and TRBJ2-5 for the parts outside the CDR3, the full variable domain is SQTIHQWPATLVQPVGSPLSLECTVEGTSNPNLYWYRQAAGRGLQLLFYSVGIGQISSEVPQNLSASRPQDRQFILSSKKLLLSDSGFYLCAWTPGTSGRGETQYFGPGTRLLVL.

The V and J genes are TRBV5-1 and TRBJ2-5, with 9 bases that match TRBD1. J lost 3 bases, V lost 3 bases, and 3 bases had no gene match. Germline loops: CDR1 SGHRS, CDR2 YFSETQ. The CDR3 sequence is 14 residues long. This chain's CDR3 is CASSSGQGKETQYF. In DNA form, the CDR3 reads TGCGCCAGCAGCTCCGGACAGGGGAAAGAGACCCAGTACTTC. The full variable domain, rest sourced from reference TRBV5-1 and TRBJ2-5, is KAGVTQTPRYLIKTRGQQVTLSCSPISGHRSVSWYQQTPGQGLQFLFEYFSETQRNKGNFPGRFSGRQFSNSRSEMNVSTLELGDSALYLCASSSGQGKETQYFGPGTRLLVL.

V is TRBV7-2 and J is TRBJ2-7; no reliable D call. With 6 bases removed from V and 0 bases from J, the gap between germline ends came to 9 bases. There are 13 residues in the CDR3. Looked up from germline, CDR1 is SGHTA and CDR2 is FQGNSA. CDR3 sequence (DNA): TGTGCCAGCAGTTACGCCTTCTCCTACGAGCAGTACTTC. This sequence encodes CASSYAFSYEQYF.

This sequence joins TRBV29-1 and TRBJ1-2; 8 bases are a match to TRBD1. V dropped 4 bases and J dropped 4; count of bases not matched to a gene: 5. Looked up from germline, CDR1 is SQVTM and CDR2 is ANQGSEA. This CDR3 spans 13 amino acids. CDR3 sequence: CSVGTGLIYGYTF. CDR3 nucleotides: TGCAGCGTTGGGACAGGGCTTATCTATGGCTACACCTTC.

This chain joins TRBV30 and TRBJ1-2; 7 bases line up with TRBD1. The germline gives CDR1 GTSNPN, CDR2 SVGIG (reference sequence). With 0 bases clipped from V and 4 bases from J, the junction kept 5 bases outside the gene matches. This CDR3 comprises 14 residues. The CDR3 DNA reads as TGTGCCTGGAGTGTAACAGGGGTATCCTATGGCTACACCTTC. It encodes CAWSVTGVSYGYTF.

The chain couples TRBV7-8 to TRBJ2-5; 9 bases line up with TRBD2. The germline V gene has CDR1 SGHVS and CDR2 FQNEAQ. Losses at the gene ends were 3 bases for V and 6 bases for J; bases not matched to a gene: 8. This CDR3 is 15 amino acids long. Here the CDR3 reads CASSLKREAPKTQYF. CDR3 sequence (DNA): TGTGCCAGCAGCTTGAAGCGGGAGGCCCCGAAGACCCAGTACTTC.

The sample holds one count of this clone. Additional DNA sequences in this sample encode the identical CDR3. The chain combines TRBV18 with TRBJ2-1; 9 nucleotides match TRBD2. Per the germline V gene, CDR1 is KGHSH and CDR2 is LQKENI. This CDR3 has 15 amino acids. Unmatched junction bases numbered 1, after V lost 3 bases and J lost 1 base. CDR3 loop: CASSPLAGSYNEQFF. For the CDR3, the DNA is TGTGCCAGCTCACCCCTAGCGGGATCCTACAATGAGCAGTTCTTC.

The chain carries TRBV10-3 and TRBJ2-3, with 11 nucleotides matching TRBD2. The CDR3 runs to 20 residues. V gave up 0 bases and J gave up 4 bases; unmatched junction bases: 15. From germline, CDR1 is ENHRY and CDR2 SYGVKD. This CDR3 is CAISESAVAGGPRSSDTQYF. DNA for the CDR3: TGTGCCATCAGTGAGTCGGCCGTAGCGGGAGGGCCACGGTCGTCAGATACGCAGTATTTT.

The chain uses TRBV12-5 and TRBJ2-7; no reliable D call. This CDR3 is 13 amino acids long. Germline V gives CDR1 LGHNT, CDR2 FRNRAP. Trimming pared 1 base from V and 4 bases from J, leaving 8 bases between. The CDR3 reads CASGLDLRYEQYF. The DNA for the CDR3 is TGTGCTAGTGGTTTGGATCTGCGATACGAGCAGTACTTC.

V and J are TRBV28 and TRBJ2-7; possible D gene TRBD2, 9 bases. The CDR3 extends over 21 amino acids. CDR1 is MDHEN, CDR2 SYDVKM, per germline. Deletions cut 3 bases from V and 0 bases from J, with 30 bases between. The CDR3 sequence is CASSFLSGGESGRTSSYEQYF. DNA of the CDR3: TGTGCCAGCAGTTTCCTCTCAGGGGGCGAAAGCGGGAGGACGAGCTCCTACGAGCAGTACTTC.

J is TRBJ2-5 and V is TRBV5-4; 11 positions match TRBD1. This CDR3 is built from 16 residues. The V and J ends lost 4 bases and 1 base, in that order; junction bases with no gene match: 6. The V gene's germline CDR1 is SGHNT and CDR2 YYREEE (reference sequence). This CDR3 is CASSPDRGPFQETQYF. CDR3 DNA: TGTGCCAGCAGCCCGGACAGGGGGCCTTTCCAAGAGACCCAGTACTTC.

The chain carries TRBV11-2 and TRBJ2-7; perhaps TRBD1 as D (5 bases). The V end was cut by 5 bases, the J end by 3 bases, with 17 bases between. The length of the CDR3 is 15 residues. CDR1 is SGHAT and CDR2 is FQNNGV in the germline V gene. DNA for the CDR3: TGTGCCAGCAGCCTCCTTTCGACAGAAATCTACGAGCAGTACTTC. Amino acids: CASSLLSTEIYEQYF.

The chain employs TRBV6-1 and TRBJ1-5; 7 nucleotides align to TRBD1. Losses at the gene ends were 8 bases for V and 7 bases for J; bases not matched to a gene: 8. Germline V lookup: CDR1 MNHNS, CDR2 SASEGT. The CDR3 loop spans 13 amino acids. The CDR3 DNA is TGTGCCAGCGGACAGGCCCAGGGGCAGCCCCAGCATTTT. Its protein product is CASGQAQGQPQHF.

This clone was detected only once. The chain joins TRBV18 to TRBJ2-2, with no clear D. This CDR3 region has 16 residues. Germline V CDR1 and CDR2: KGHSH, LQKENI. V lost 8 bases, J lost 4 bases, and 20 bases lay in between. For the CDR3, the DNA is TGTGCCAGCCAAAAAACCTTATCAGTTCGCACCGGGGAGCTGTTTTTT. It encodes CASQKTLSVRTGELFF.

This clone has a single count. The chain carries TRBV5-1 and TRBJ2-5; 9 positions match TRBD1. CDR3 length equals 14 residues. V lost 6 bases and J lost 5; bases outside the gene matches: 8. Germline V lookup: CDR1 SGHRS, CDR2 YFSETQ. Here the CDR3 reads CASTTGQGRETQYF. CDR3 DNA sequence: TGCGCCAGCACTACGGGACAGGGAAGGGAGACCCAGTACTTC.

This clone showed up just a few times. V gene TRBV7-6 combines with J gene TRBJ1-5; D is ambiguous. Trimming took off 5 bases at V and 3 bases at J, with 8 bases between the two ends. This CDR3 has 13 residues. Germline lookup yields CDR1 SGHVS and CDR2 FNYEAQ. The CDR3 region is CASSTSFNQPQHF. DNA for the CDR3: TGTGCCAGCAGCACCAGTTTCAATCAGCCCCAGCATTTT.

The rearrangement links TRBV5-1 to TRBJ2-1, with D perhaps TRBD1 or TRBD2 (5 bases each). Trimming removed 4 bases from V and 8 bases from J, with 19 bases in between. CDR1 is SGHRS and CDR2 is YFSETQ in the germline V gene. The CDR3 loop spans 15 amino acids. CDR3 DNA sequence: TGCGCCAGCAGCCGCTCGCCAGGTCGAGGGGATGAGCAGTTCTTC. Its translation: CASSRSPGRGDEQFF.

V gene TRBV6-6 combines with J gene TRBJ1-1; D gene unclear. The CDR3 has 15 amino acids. CDR1 and CDR2 (germline): MNHNY, SVGAGI (reference sequence). The V end lost 6 bases, the J end lost 1 base, and 15 bases lay between the germline ends. For the CDR3, the DNA is TGTGCCAGCAGCCCACGTAGGGTAGCGAACACTGAAGCTTTCTTT. Amino acid sequence: CASSPRRVANTEAFF.

This clone appeared a single time. The chain uses TRBV28 and TRBJ2-1; the match to TRBD1 covers 9 bases. Germline lookup yields CDR1 MDHEN and CDR2 SYDVKM. The J segment lost 3 bases and the V segment lost 3 bases, leaving 3 bases of the junction unmatched. The CDR3 totals 15 residues. The CDR3 bases are TGTGCCAGCAGTTTCCGGGACAGGGTCTACAATGAGCAGTTCTTC. Its translation: CASSFRDRVYNEQFF.

Here the CDR3 reads CSAAGEWADTQYF. The CDR3 coding sequence is TGCAGCGCGGCGGGAGAGTGGGCAGATACGCAGTATTTT. This chain connects TRBV29-1 to TRBJ2-3; 7 bases match TRBD2. Germline trimming cut 7 bases from V and 4 bases from J; bases unmatched to any gene: 8. Germline CDR1 is SQVTM and CDR2 is ANQGSEA. The CDR3 has 13 residues.

About this clone itself: The same CDR3 also results from other DNA sequences found in this sample. The genes are TRBV30 and TRBJ2-1; D is undetermined. The V and J ends lost 0 bases and 9 bases respectively, with 3 bases between them. This CDR3 is built from 10 residues. The germline V gene has CDR1 GTSNPN and CDR2 SVGIG (reference sequence). This CDR3 reads CAWSVTEQFF. Written as DNA, the CDR3 is TGTGCCTGGAGTGTCACTGAGCAGTTCTTC.

This clone was seen once. V gene TRBV28 combines with J gene TRBJ2-7; possibly TRBD1 or TRBD2 for D (5 bases each). Germline V CDR1 and CDR2: MDHEN, SYDVKM. The CDR3 contains 11 residues. Trimming took 6 bases from V and 7 from J, leaving 10 bases between them. CDR3 in amino acids: CASSNWGEQYF. The DNA for the CDR3 is TGTGCCAGCAGCAATTGGGGGGAGCAGTACTTC. Full variable domain (missing parts from reference TRBV28 and TRBJ2-7): DVKVTQSSRYLVKRTGEKVFLECVQDMDHENMFWYRQDPGLGLRLIYFSYDVKMKEKGDIPEGYSVSREKKERFSLILESASTNQTSMYLCASSNWGEQYFGPGTRLTVT.